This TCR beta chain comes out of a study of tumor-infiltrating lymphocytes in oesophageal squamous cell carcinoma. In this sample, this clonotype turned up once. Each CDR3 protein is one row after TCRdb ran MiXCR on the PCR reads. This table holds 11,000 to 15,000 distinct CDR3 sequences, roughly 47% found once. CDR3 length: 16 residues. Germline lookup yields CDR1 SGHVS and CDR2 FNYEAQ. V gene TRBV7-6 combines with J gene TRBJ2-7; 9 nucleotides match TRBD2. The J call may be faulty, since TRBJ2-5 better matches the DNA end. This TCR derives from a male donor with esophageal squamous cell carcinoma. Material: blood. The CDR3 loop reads CASSLLAGITQETQYF. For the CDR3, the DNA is TGTGCCAGCAGCTTGCTAGCGGGGATCACCCAAGAGACCCAGTACTTC.